This TCR beta chain was recorded in a study of CD8 T cells in ankylosing spondylitis. Overall study results and limits: Earlier authors reported some of these motif variants in reactive arthritis synovial fluid and blood. There was a TCR beta motif, made of 7 to 9 highly homologous variants, that appeared characteristic of ankylosing spondylitis blood.

A note on this clonotype: Its specificity is not known.

TCRdb recomputed calls from the 5' RACE reads with MiXCR, one row per CDR3 protein. The sample lists fewer than 750,000 distinct CDR3 sequences, roughly 19% seen once, with under 20% in the top ten. This receptor was identified in a male donor with ankylosing spondylitis. The sequenced sample consisted of blood, either unsorted or a sorted T cell fraction (not recorded which).

In nucleotides, the CDR3 is TGTGCCAGCAGTTTGTGGGAGCCAGGTTCGGAGACCCAGTACTTC. As protein: CASSLWEPGSETQYF. This chain links TRBV12-3 or TRBV12-4 with TRBJ2-5, with a tentative D call TRBD2 (5 bases). Trimming shortened V by 3 bases and J by 5 bases, and 16 bases separated the two germline ends. The CDR3 totals 15 residues.